This is a list of T cell receptor beta chains from one sample in a study of PD-L1 blockade in urothelial cancer. Repertoires were generated with immunoSEQ multiplex PCR, while TCRdb's copy carries only in-frame clones and drops some. Of tens of thousands of clones listed, about nine tenths are singletons. The source material was PBMCs, sampled around atezolizumab (anti-PD-L1) treatment. All receptors derive from a man between 60 and 75 years old with urothelial cancer. The CDR3 runs from the conserved cysteine through the conserved F or W. D genes are given only for firm matches. Rows may omit the clone size; those that give it use once, few, many or a size class.

D	V	J	size	DNA	CDR3
-	TRBV5-1	TRBJ1-1	-	TGCGCCAGCAGCTTGGCCCCTTCCCCCCGGACTGAAGCTTTCTTT	CASSLAPSPRTEAFF
TRBD1	TRBV18	TRBJ2-7	few	TGTGCCAGCTCCCTCGGACAGGGGTCCGGGTACGAGCAGTACTTC	CASSLGQGSGYEQYF
TRBD2	TRBV7-9	TRBJ2-7	-	TGTGCCAGCAGCCCCCGAGGGGCGGGAGGGACCTACGAGCAGTACTTC	CASSPRGAGGTYEQYF
-	TRBV30	TRBJ1-4	once	TGTGCCTGGGGGTCGGGAGGGTTTTATGAAAAACTGTTTTTT	CAWGSGGFYEKLFF
TRBD1	TRBV4-2	TRBJ2-1	-	TGTGCCAGCAGCCTGGGACAGGGGTTCTCCGATGAGCAGTTCTTC	CASSLGQGFSDEQFF
-	TRBV5-1	TRBJ2-1	-	TGCGCCAGCAGCGTGGGACTTAACTACAATGAGCAGTTCTTC	CASSVGLNYNEQFF
TRBD1	TRBV18	TRBJ2-1	-	TGTGCCAGCTCCTTCAACGACAGGGGGATATACAATGAGCAGTTCTTC	CASSFNDRGIYNEQFF
TRBD1	TRBV7-3	TRBJ1-1	-	TGTGCCAGCAGCTCCCAACAGGGGACTGAAGCTTTCTTT	CASSSQQGTEAFF
-	TRBV5-1	TRBJ2-7	-	TGCGCCAGCAGTAAGAGGGAGGATCTCTACGAGCAGTACTTC	CASSKREDLYEQYF
-	TRBV5-4	TRBJ2-2	-	TGTGCCAGCAGCTTTTTGCTAGCCCATATGAACACCGGGGAGCTGTTTTTT	CASSFLLAHMNTGELFF
-	TRBV19	TRBJ1-3	-	TGTGCCAGTAGAGACGGGGGACTTAACTCTGGAAACACCATATATTTT	CASRDGGLNSGNTIYF
-	TRBV5-1	TRBJ1-6	few	TGCGCCAGCAGCTTGGCTTGGCAGGGGCTTTCACCCCTCCACTTT	CASSLAWQGLSPLHF
-	TRBV5-1	TRBJ1-2	-	TGCGCCAGCAGCTTGGGGAGATATGGCTACACCTTC	CASSLGRYGYTF
TRBD1	TRBV6-5	TRBJ2-7	-	TGTGCCAGCAGTCCAGGGACAGGTTCCCACGAGCAGTACTTC	CASSPGTGSHEQYF
TRBD1	TRBV5-1	TRBJ2-1	few	TGCGCCAGCAGGTTCGAACCGGGACAGGGTTGGAATGAGCAGTTCTTC	CASRFEPGQGWNEQFF
-	TRBV5-6	TRBJ2-3	-	TGTGCCAGCCTTATCGCCCCAGGGGCAGATACGCAGTATTTT	CASLIAPGADTQYF
-	TRBV6-5	TRBJ2-7	-	TGTGCCAGCAGTTACTCGAGGACAGAATACGAGCAGTACTTC	CASSYSRTEYEQYF
-	TRBV4-2	TRBJ2-5	-	TGTGCCAGCAGCCATCGGGTAGCGGTCGAACAAGAGACCCAGTACTTC	CASSHRVAVEQETQYF
-	TRBV4-1	TRBJ2-2	-	TGCGCCAGCAGCCCCTATAAGCTTTCGGGCGGGGAGCTGTTTTTT	CASSPYKLSGGELFF
-	TRBV11-2	TRBJ2-1	-	TGTGCCAGCAGCTTAGGGTCGAGAGTGAATGAGCAGTTCTTC	CASSLGSRVNEQFF
TRBD2	TRBV5-6	TRBJ2-3	-	TGTGCCAGCAGCTTGGTCCCTAGCGGGAGGGCCTCGGGGCCGCAGTATTTT	CASSLVPSGRASGPQYF
-	TRBV20-1	TRBJ2-7	-	TGCAGTGCTAGAGTATTATACGAGCAGTACTTC	CSARVLYEQYF
TRBD1	TRBV27	TRBJ2-1	-	TGTGCCACCCAGATAGGGGGCGCCGTCGGGTTTGGATCCTACAATGAGCAGTTCTTC	CATQIGGAVGFGSYNEQFF
-	TRBV2	TRBJ2-5	-	TGTGCCAGCAGCCCCTACCTCCTCCAAGAGACCCAGTACTTC	CASSPYLLQETQYF
TRBD2	TRBV29-1	TRBJ2-7	-	TGCAGCGTTGCCTCTAGCGGCTACGAGCAGTACTTC	CSVASSGYEQYF
-	TRBV27	TRBJ1-2	-	TGTGCCAGCAGTTTGGGGCCATCCGGTGGCTACACCTTC	CASSLGPSGGYTF
-	TRBV19	TRBJ1-5	-	TGTGCCAGCGGACAGAGCAATCAGCCCCAGCATTTT	CASGQSNQPQHF
TRBD1	TRBV2	TRBJ1-2	once	TGTGCCAGCAGTCTCCGGGGACAGCTTTTAGGCTACACCTTC	CASSLRGQLLGYTF